The 14 T cell receptor beta chains reported below all come from one sample, sequenced in a study of T cell changes during pregnancy in multiple sclerosis. TCRdb's copy holds only in-frame clones and misses some; the assay was immunoSEQ multiplex PCR. This table holds 40,000 to 55,000 clones, 90% to 95% found once. This material consisted of CD8+ T cells from peripheral blood mononuclear cells, taken in the first trimester of pregnancy. These receptor sequences come from a female donor with multiple sclerosis, enrolled in a pregnancy study.

The chain employs TRBV19 and TRBJ2-5, with TRBD2 identical over 8 bases. The ends lost 6 bases at V and 5 bases at J; junction bases unmatched: 5. The CDR3 is 13 residues long. From germline, CDR1 is LNHDA and CDR2 SQIVND (reference sequence). CDR3 region: CASRERGWETQYF. In DNA, the CDR3 is TGTGCCAGTAGGGAGCGGGGGTGGGAGACCCAGTACTTC.

This chain links TRBV15 with TRBJ2-3, with D uncertain. Trimming stripped 3 bases from V and 0 bases from J, with 10 bases between. In germline, CDR1 is LNHNV, CDR2 YYDKDF (reference sequence). The CDR3 sequence is 15 residues long. The CDR3 DNA sequence: TGTGCCACCAGCAGGGTTAGATCTAGCACAGATACGCAGTATTTT. This encodes CATSRVRSSTDTQYF.

The chain uses TRBV7-9 and TRBJ2-7, with D perhaps TRBD2 (6 bases). The V gene lost 5 bases and the J gene lost 3 bases, with 11 bases spanning the gap. This CDR3 comprises 13 residues. From germline, CDR1 is SEHNR and CDR2 FQNEAQ (reference sequence). This CDR3 is CASSAGPLYEQYF. DNA for the CDR3: TGTGCCAGCAGCGCGGGACCGCTCTACGAGCAGTACTTC.

The V call is TRBV15, the J call TRBJ2-3, with D maybe TRBD2 (7 bases). V lost 8 bases, J lost 2 bases, and 14 bases lay in between. The CDR3 sequence is 14 residues long. Germline V gives CDR1 LNHNV, CDR2 YYDKDF (reference sequence). The DNA for the CDR3 is TGTGCCACCTCTGGGGGGGCCTCCACAGATACGCAGTATTTT. Residues: CATSGGASTDTQYF.

The chain joins TRBV4-1 to TRBJ2-7, with 10 bases aligning to TRBD2. Looked up from germline, CDR1 is MGHRA and CDR2 is YSYEKL. The junction had 4 bases not matched to a gene; V was cut back by 4 bases and J by 4 bases. The CDR3 covers 14 residues. The CDR3: CASSPMGLAYEQYF. The CDR3 region has the DNA TGCGCCAGCAGCCCCATGGGACTAGCGTACGAGCAGTACTTC.

The chain links TRBV2 to TRBJ2-4; perhaps TRBD1 as D (5 bases). The V and J ends lost 3 bases and 8 bases respectively, with 17 bases between them. Germline V gene lookup returns CDR1 SNHLY and CDR2 FYNNEI. The CDR3 runs to 15 residues. CDR3 in amino acids: CASSEIQGSGDIQYF. The CDR3 DNA is TGTGCCAGCAGTGAGATCCAGGGATCCGGAGACATTCAGTACTTC.

The chain couples TRBV5-1 to TRBJ2-5; D is ambiguous. Germline V lookup: CDR1 SGHRS, CDR2 YFSETQ. Between the trimmed V and J ends, which lost 4 bases and 5 bases, there was a span of 9 bases. The CDR3 runs 12 residues. The DNA of the CDR3 is TGCGCCAGCAGCACGCTCGGGGAGACCCAGTACTTC. Protein sequence: CASSTLGETQYF.

This clone was recorded only once. This rearrangement joins TRBV6-5 to TRBJ2-7, with D perhaps TRBD1 (6 bases). Germline loops: CDR1 MNHEY, CDR2 SVGAGI. Trimming stripped 2 bases from V and 2 bases from J, with 10 bases between. The CDR3 totals 14 residues. Here the CDR3 DNA reads TGTGCCAGCAGTTACCGGGACACGACCTACGAGCAGTACTTC. Protein: CASSYRDTTYEQYF.

The rearrangement links TRBV9 to TRBJ1-3, with TRBD1 as a possible D gene (5 bases). CDR1 is SGDLS, CDR2 YYNGEE, per germline. CDR3 length equals 13 residues. V was pared by 4 bases and J by 2 bases, with 7 bases between. This CDR3 reads CASSPGAGNTIYF. The CDR3 nucleotides are TGTGCCAGCAGCCCGGGGGCTGGAAACACCATATATTTT.

The chain uses TRBV14 and TRBJ1-4; D remains unclear. Trimming removed 1 base from V and 8 bases from J, with 17 bases in between. Germline loops: CDR1 SGHDN, CDR2 FVKESK. This CDR3 is built from 16 residues. Here the CDR3 DNA reads TGTGCCAGCAGCCAAGTGTTCTCAGTACTGAGGGAAAAACTGTTTTTT. This gives the protein CASSQVFSVLREKLFF.

The sample holds one count of this clone. This sequence joins TRBV19 and TRBJ1-1; 7 positions match TRBD1. The J segment lost 3 bases and the V segment lost 6 bases, leaving 7 bases of the junction unmatched. The CDR3 sequence is 14 residues long. Germline values: CDR1 LNHDA, CDR2 SQIVND (reference sequence). CDR3: CASSRDRWDTEAFF. For the CDR3, the DNA is TGTGCCAGTAGCCGGGACAGATGGGACACTGAAGCTTTCTTT.

The V and J genes are TRBV15 and TRBJ1-4; D uncertain. The CDR3 contains 12 residues. Between the trimmed V and J ends, which lost 3 bases and 10 bases, there was a span of 9 bases. Germline V gene lookup returns CDR1 LNHNV and CDR2 YYDKDF (reference sequence). In DNA form, the CDR3 reads TGTGCCACCAGCAGTGACGACATAAAACTGTTTTTT. It is translated as CATSSDDIKLFF.

J is TRBJ2-2 and V is TRBV5-1; D might be TRBD1 (5 bases). The V gene lost 6 bases and the J gene lost 3 bases, with 15 bases spanning the gap. The germline V gene has CDR1 SGHRS and CDR2 YFSETQ. CDR3 length equals 15 residues. The CDR3 reads CASTFGQGDTGELFF. CDR3 nucleotides: TGCGCCAGCACTTTTGGTCAGGGCGACACCGGGGAGCTGTTTTTT.

This clone was counted a single time. The rearrangement joins TRBV19 to TRBJ2-7; no reliable D call. The V and J ends lost 3 bases and 0 bases respectively, with 12 bases between them. CDR1 is LNHDA and CDR2 is SQIVND in the germline V gene (reference sequence). There are 15 residues in the CDR3. CDR3 sequence (DNA): TGTGCCAGTAGTATGTCCACATCTTTCTCCTACGAGCAGTACTTC. Translation gives CASSMSTSFSYEQYF.